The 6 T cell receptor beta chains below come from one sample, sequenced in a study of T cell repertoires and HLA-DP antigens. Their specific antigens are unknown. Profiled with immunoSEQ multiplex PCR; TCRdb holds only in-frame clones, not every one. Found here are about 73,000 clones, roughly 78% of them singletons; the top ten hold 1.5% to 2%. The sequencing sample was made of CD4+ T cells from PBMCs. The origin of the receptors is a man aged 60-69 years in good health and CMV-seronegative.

CDR3 sequence: CASSQLDRVGHDEQFF. The CDR3 DNA is TGTGCCAGCAGCCAGCTTGACAGGGTCGGGCACGATGAGCAGTTCTTC. V gene TRBV14 combines with J gene TRBJ2-1; 7 bases line up with TRBD1. Germline CDR1 reads SGHDN; CDR2 reads FVKESK. The length of the CDR3 is 16 residues. The J segment lost 8 bases and the V segment lost 3 bases, leaving 13 bases of the junction unmatched.

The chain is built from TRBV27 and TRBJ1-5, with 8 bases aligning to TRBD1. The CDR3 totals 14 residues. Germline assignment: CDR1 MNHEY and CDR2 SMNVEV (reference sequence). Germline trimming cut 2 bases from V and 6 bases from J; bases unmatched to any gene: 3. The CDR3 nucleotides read TGTGCCAGCAGTTTAGACAGGGGCTCTCAGCCCCAGCATTTT. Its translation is CASSLDRGSQPQHF.

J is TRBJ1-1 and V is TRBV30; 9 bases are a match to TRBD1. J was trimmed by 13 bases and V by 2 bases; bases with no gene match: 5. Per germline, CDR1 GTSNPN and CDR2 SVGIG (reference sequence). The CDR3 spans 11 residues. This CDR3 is CAWSTGTGRFF. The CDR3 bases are TGTGCCTGGAGTACCGGGACAGGGCGTTTCTTT.

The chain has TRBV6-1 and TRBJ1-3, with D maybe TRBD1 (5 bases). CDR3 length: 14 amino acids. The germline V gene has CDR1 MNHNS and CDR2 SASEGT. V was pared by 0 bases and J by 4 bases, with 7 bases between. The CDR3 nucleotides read TGTGCCAGCAGTGAAGCAGGGGTGGGAAACACCATATATTTT. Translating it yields CASSEAGVGNTIYF.

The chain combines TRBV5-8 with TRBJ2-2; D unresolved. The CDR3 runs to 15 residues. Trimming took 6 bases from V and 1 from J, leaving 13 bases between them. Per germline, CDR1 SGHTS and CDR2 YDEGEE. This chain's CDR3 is CASTFGRLNTGELFF. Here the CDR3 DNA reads TGTGCCAGCACATTCGGCAGGTTGAACACCGGGGAGCTGTTTTTT.

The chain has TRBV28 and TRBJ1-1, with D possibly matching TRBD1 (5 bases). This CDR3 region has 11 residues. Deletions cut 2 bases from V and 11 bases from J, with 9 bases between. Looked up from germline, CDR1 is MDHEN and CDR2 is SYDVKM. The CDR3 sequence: CASSLRDGAFF. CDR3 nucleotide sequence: TGTGCCAGCAGTTTACGGGACGGCGCTTTCTTT.